This T cell receptor beta chain originates from a study of T cell responses to AZD1222 COVID-19 vaccine. The study's findings and limits: Two AZD1222 administrations were followed by greater Spike-specific TCR breadth and depth.

Assay: immunoSEQ multiplex PCR; the TCRdb copy retains only in-frame clones and omits some. The sample consists of tens of thousands of clones, about nine tenths of them appearing once. Notes on this clone: Antigen specificity is unknown.

Trimming removed 1 base at V and 6 bases at J, with 7 bases between. Germline loops: CDR1 LGHNA, CDR2 YNFKEQ. The CDR3 extends over 14 amino acids. This receptor was identified in an adult in good health. Sequenced here: peripheral blood, sampled on day 0 of AZD1222 vaccination. The chain links TRBV4-2 to TRBJ1-6; D not resolved. The CDR3 here is CASSQGESNSPLHF. Written as DNA, the CDR3 is TGTGCCAGCAGCCAAGGAGAAAGTAATTCACCCCTCCACTTT.